This T cell receptor beta chain was captured in a study of shared clonotypes between healthy human individuals. As for the study in general: CD4 naive and CD4 memory each took three plates per donor, while CD8 naive took two and CD8 memory one.

Naive CD8 cells comprised CD45RO-negative, CCR7-positively selected cells, excluding terminally differentiated effector memory CD45RA+ cells. Concerning this clone: Its target is unknown.

TCRdb's table, derived via immunoSEQ multiplex PCR, lists solely in-frame clones and lacks some. In the table there are nearly 2 million clones, about 94% of which are singletons. Findings and limits, study-wide: Against clonotypes common to all four donors, non-shared ones had lower generation probabilities. The donor pool, a small one, limited the genetic and exposure-history diversity represented.

V lost 2 bases, J lost 7 bases, and 11 bases lay in between. The germline V gene encodes CDR1 SQVTM and CDR2 ANQGSEA. The CDR3 runs 12 residues. The genes are TRBV29-1 and TRBJ1-2; unclear D gene. Sequencing was performed on naive CD8+ T cells sorted from blood. This sequence originates from a man between 18 and 29 years old in good health. The CDR3 bases are TGCAGCGTTGAATACACATCGGTTGGCTACACCTTC. It codes for CSVEYTSVGYTF.